This paragraph covers one TCR beta chain sequence. Its antigen is as yet unknown. The CDR3 length is 14 residues. From germline, CDR1 is MNHNS and CDR2 SASEGT. Trimming took 11 bases from V and 7 from J; bases not matched to a gene: 11. The data belong to a study of cytomegalovirus exposure and HLA in healthy donors. Study-level results: TCR beta V- and J-gene trimming, according to a later analysis, was linked to a missense DCLRE1C variant. Later analysis showed most CMV-associated TCR beta chains appearing HLA-restricted. It was taken for granted in presence/absence analyses that sequencing depth across donors was roughly uniform.

Primers: 60 Vbeta forward and 13 Jbeta reverse. The repertoire was sequenced with immunoSEQ multiplex PCR; TCRdb's copy has only in-frame clones and lacks some. The sample totals 35,000 to 45,000 clones. Healthy bone marrow donors made up the donors. Specimen: PBMCs. V and J are TRBV6-1 and TRBJ2-2; 9 bases map to TRBD2. The sequence was collected from a man under 40 in good health and CMV-seronegative. CDR3 region: CAGRLTSGDGELFF. The CDR3, as DNA: TGTGCCGGTCGACTGACTAGCGGTGACGGGGAGCTGTTTTTT.